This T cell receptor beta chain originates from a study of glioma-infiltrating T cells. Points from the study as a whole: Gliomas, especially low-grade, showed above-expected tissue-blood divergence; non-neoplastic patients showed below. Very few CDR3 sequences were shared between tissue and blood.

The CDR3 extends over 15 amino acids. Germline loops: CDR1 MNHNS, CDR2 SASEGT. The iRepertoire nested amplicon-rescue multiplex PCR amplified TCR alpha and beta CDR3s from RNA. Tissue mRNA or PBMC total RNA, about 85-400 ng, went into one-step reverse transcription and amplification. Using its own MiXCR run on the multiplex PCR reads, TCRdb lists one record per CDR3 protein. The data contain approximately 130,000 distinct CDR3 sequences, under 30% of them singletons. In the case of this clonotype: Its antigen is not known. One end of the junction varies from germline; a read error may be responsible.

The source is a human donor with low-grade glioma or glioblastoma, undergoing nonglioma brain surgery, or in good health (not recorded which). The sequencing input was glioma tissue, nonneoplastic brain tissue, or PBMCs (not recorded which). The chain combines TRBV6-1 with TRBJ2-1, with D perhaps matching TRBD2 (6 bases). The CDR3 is CASIESRGTYNEQFF. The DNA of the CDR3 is TGCGCCAGCATTGAGTCACGGGGGACGTACAATGAGCAGTTCTTC.